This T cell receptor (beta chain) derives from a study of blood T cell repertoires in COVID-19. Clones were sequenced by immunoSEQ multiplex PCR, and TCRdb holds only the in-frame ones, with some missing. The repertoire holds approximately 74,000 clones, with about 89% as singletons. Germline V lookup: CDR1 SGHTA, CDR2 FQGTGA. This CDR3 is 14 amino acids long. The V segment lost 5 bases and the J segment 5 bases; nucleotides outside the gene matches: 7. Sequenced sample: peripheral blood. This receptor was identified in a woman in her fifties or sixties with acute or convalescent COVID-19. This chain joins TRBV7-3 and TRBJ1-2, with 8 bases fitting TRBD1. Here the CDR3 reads CASSPGTGGYGYTF. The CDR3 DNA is TGTGCCAGCAGCCCTGGGACAGGCGGATATGGCTACACCTTC.